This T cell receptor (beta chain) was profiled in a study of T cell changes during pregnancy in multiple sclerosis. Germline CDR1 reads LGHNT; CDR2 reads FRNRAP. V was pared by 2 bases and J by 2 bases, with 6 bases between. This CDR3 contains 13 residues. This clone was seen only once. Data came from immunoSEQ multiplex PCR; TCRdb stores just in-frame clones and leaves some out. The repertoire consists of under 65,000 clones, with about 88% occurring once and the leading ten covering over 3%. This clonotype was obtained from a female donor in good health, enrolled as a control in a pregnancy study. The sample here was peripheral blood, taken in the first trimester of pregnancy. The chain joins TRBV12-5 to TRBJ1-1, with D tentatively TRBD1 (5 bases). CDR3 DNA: TGTGCTAGTGGTTTGCAGGGTAACACTGAAGCTTTCTTT. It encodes CASGLQGNTEAFF.